Sequencing of this T cell receptor beta chain was carried out in a study of blood T cell repertoires in COVID-19 (dated by TCRdb to about 2020). Concerning the study at large: Samples covering the acute and convalescent phases of COVID-19 were provided by collaborators in the United States, Italy and Spain. The repertoires were released in a freely available public database intended as a resource for research on the immune response to SARS-CoV-2. The samples were drawn from two sources: the first 160 participants of the ongoing ImmuneRACE study, and about 1,300 subjects contributed by 6 global collaborators. Where available, HLA class I and class II types were taken from metadata supplied by the sample provider and were not determined by assay-based typing. Deeply sampled blood TCRbeta repertoires from subjects exposed to, actively infected with, or recovered from COVID-19 were included in the dataset. The prospective study material was composed of cDNA or gDNA derived from T cells, B-cell-depleted T cells, or PBMCs. A de-identified subject ID, COVID-19 status, age in years and sex were almost always included in the sample metadata. Broader findings and caveats from the paper: Clinical and demographic metadata were provided uncurated, with the amount varying by source and participant.

Each collaborating institution followed its own protocols to collect whole blood in K2EDTA tubes. For TCRbeta analysis, collaborators shipped samples in one of three forms: frozen whole blood, isolated PBMCs, or DNA extracted from either of those sample types. Notes on this clone: Its antigen target is currently unknown. Base quality data are lacking; no much larger clone is found one base away.

TCRbeta CDR3 regions were amplified from genomic DNA by means of the immunoSEQ Assay, a bias-controlled multiplex PCR. The original pipeline was this. Within the assay, amplification of reference gene primers was used to estimate how many nucleated cells each sample contained. To quantify the absolute abundance of each unique TCRbeta CDR3 rearrangement, sequence reads were collapsed and filtered. For each sample, productive Simpson clonality was calculated as the square root of Simpson's diversity index across productive rearrangements. TCRdb retrieved this table from immuneACCESS and kept in-frame rearrangements only. Not all clones are present; in checked studies, unresolved V genes account for under half, and no reason is known for the remainder. V, J and clone size reflect that table, while D and trimming were determined from the DNA. The sample table contains over 150,000 clones; only one count was recorded for roughly 80% of them. The biggest ten clones account for roughly 29% of the sample.

Between the V and J ends, shortened by 5 bases and 3 bases respectively, the junction contains 13 bases. CDR1 and CDR2 were assigned from the germline V gene (reference sequence) as SEHNR and FQNEAQ. From the cysteine up to the phenylalanine, the CDR3 has a length of 14 residues. Only the CDR3 region is kept as DNA, spanning 42 bases read in frame from base 1. Material for sequencing was peripheral blood. The clonotype originates from a woman aged 55-75 years with acute or convalescent COVID-19. The sequence joins TRBV7-9 to TRBJ1-1; a tentative D match to TRBD1 spans 5 bases. The nucleotides are TGTGCCAGCAGCGTTGACGGGGGATACACTGAAGCTTTCTTT. Its translation is CASSVDGGYTEAFF.